This T cell receptor beta chain was sequenced for a study of T cells after yellow fever vaccination. This CDR3 contains 17 residues. Germline V lookup: CDR1 GTSNPN, CDR2 SVGIG (reference sequence). V shed 0 bases and J shed 0 bases, with 12 bases lying between them. This clonotype has just a few counts. One entry per CDR3 protein results from TCRdb running MiXCR on the 5' RACE reads. The sample includes 510,000 or so distinct CDR3 sequences, 15% to 20% seen only once; the top ten take 13% to 15%. The gene calls are TRBV30 and TRBJ2-6; unclear D gene. The source is a young man who received the YFV17D yellow fever vaccine. The sample was PBMCs, taken 15 days after the yellow fever booster vaccination. The CDR3 DNA reads TGTGCCTGGAGTGTAGGGAAGGCTTCCTCTGGGGCCAACGTCCTGACTTTC. Translation: CAWSVGKASSGANVLTF.